A single sample is the source of the 29 T cell receptor beta chains below, sequenced in a study of T cell clonality in common variable immunodeficiency. Sequencing used immunoSEQ multiplex PCR; TCRdb keeps in-frame clones, though not all of them. The profile covers about 32,000 clones, none occurring a single time. Sequences were obtained from peripheral blood mononuclear cells. These receptor sequences come from a person aged 18 to 75 in good health.

This clone was counted ten times or more. Coverage ceases 3 residues before the CDR3 finishes, and the germline J gene fills in the end. This chain links TRBV20-1 with TRBJ2-3, with D perhaps matching TRBD2 (6 bases). The CDR3 consists of 14 residues. V was clipped by 1 base and J by 2 bases, with 10 bases between them. Germline V gene sequence: CDR1 DFQATT, CDR2 SNEGSKA (reference sequence). CDR3 sequence: CSARGGGITDTQYF. Partial CDR3 DNA: TGCAGTGCTAGAGGTGGGGGGATCACAGATACG.

Many counts were recorded for this clone. The read finishes 3 residues shy of the CDR3 end, and the germline J gene is used to complete it. This chain links TRBV19 with TRBJ2-3, with 7 bases lining up with TRBD2. J lost 2 bases, V lost 4 bases, and 6 bases had no gene match. The CDR3 runs to 15 residues. CDR1 is LNHDA and CDR2 is SQIVND in the germline V gene (reference sequence). CDR3 amino acids: CASSKGGRYTDTQYF. CDR3 bases read: TGTGCCAGTAGTAAAGGCGGGAGATACACAGATACG. The entire variable domain, with the rest obtained from reference TRBV19 and TRBJ2-3, is as follows: DGGITQSPKYLFRKEGQNVTLSCEQNLNHDAMYWYRQDPGQGLRLIYYSQIVNDFQKGDIAEGYSVSREKKESFPLTVTSAQKNPTAFYLCASSKGGRYTDTQYFGPGTRLTVL.

This clone was recorded a few times. The sequence runs out 3 residues before the end of the CDR3; the remainder is reconstructed from the germline J gene. V and J are TRBV2 and TRBJ2-1; D remains unclear. Germline V lookup: CDR1 SNHLY, CDR2 FYNNEI. The CDR3 is 11 amino acids. The ends were cut back, 5 bases at V and 4 bases at J, with 3 bases in the middle. CDR3 protein: CASSSYNEQFF. The sequenced CDR3 bases are TGTGCCAGCAGTTCATACAATGAG.

Many counts were recorded for this clone. CDR3 amino acids: CASSIQPDSSYEQYF. The part of the CDR3 DNA that was read is TGTGCCAGCTCCATCCAACCGGACAGCTCCTACGAG. The chain links TRBV18 to TRBJ2-7; D may be TRBD1 (6 bases). From the germline J gene comes the end of the CDR3, since the read stops 3 residues before it. The germline V gene has CDR1 KGHSH and CDR2 LQKENI. The CDR3 is made up of 15 amino acids. Between the trimmed V and J ends, which lost 6 bases and 0 bases, there was a span of 15 bases. The whole variable domain, filled in from reference TRBV18 and TRBJ2-7, reads NAGVMQNPRHLVRRRGQEARLRCSPMKGHSHVYWYRQLPEEGLKFMVYLQKENIIDESGMPKERFSAEFPKEGPSILRIQQVVRGDSAAYFCASSIQPDSSYEQYFGPGTRLTVT.

This clone has a count of ten or more. The observed sequence ends 3 residues before the CDR3 terminus, with the missing tail filled in from the germline J gene. This chain links TRBV20-1 with TRBJ2-7; 8 bases are a match to TRBD1. This CDR3 is 13 amino acids long. Germline V gene data show CDR1 as DFQATT and CDR2 as SNEGSKA (reference sequence). J gave up 6 bases and V 4 bases, and 8 bases lay outside the gene matches. CDR3 loop: CSAKYGQGGEQYF. CDR3 DNA, as far as it was read: TGCAGTGCTAAATACGGACAGGGCGGCGAG.

The table lists this clone with a few counts. The CDR3 sequence is CASSPPGQQQTQYF. CDR3 DNA, as far as it was read: TGTGCCAGTAGTCCCCCCGGACAGCAACAGACG. The chain employs TRBV19 and TRBJ2-3, with a weak D call TRBD1 (6 bases). Coverage ceases 3 residues before the CDR3 finishes, and the germline J gene fills in the end. The CDR3 length is 14 residues. Germline CDR1 is LNHDA and CDR2 is SQIVND (reference sequence).

In its sample, this clone was seen many times. The read gets to within 3 residues of the CDR3 end, and the germline J gene fills in the rest. The V gene is TRBV4-1, the J gene TRBJ1-2; D unresolved. The ends were cut back, 4 bases at V and 2 bases at J, with 14 bases in the middle. The CDR3 length is 15 residues. Germline assignment: CDR1 MGHRA and CDR2 YSYEKL. CDR3 sequence reads: CASSLKRATNYGYTF. Incomplete CDR3 DNA: TGCGCCAGCAGCCTCAAGAGGGCCACCAACTATGGC.

The CDR3 sequence is CASSPTREGGYTF. CDR3 DNA, as far as it was read: TGTGCCAGCAGCCCAACCAGGGAGGGAGGC. The chain combines TRBV11-2 with TRBJ1-2, with D perhaps TRBD1 (5 bases). The read finishes 3 residues shy of the CDR3 end, and the germline J gene is used to complete it. The CDR3 length is 13 residues. In germline, CDR1 is SGHAT, CDR2 FQNNGV.

Many counts were recorded for this clone. Read coverage stops 3 residues before the CDR3 terminus; the germline J gene supplies the remainder. V usage is TRBV30 and J usage is TRBJ2-1; TRBD2 aligns across 9 bases. This CDR3 region has 14 residues. With 2 bases clipped from V and 8 bases from J, the junction kept 7 bases outside the gene matches. The germline gives CDR1 GTSNPN, CDR2 SVGIG (reference sequence). The part of the CDR3 DNA that was read is TGTGCCTGGAGTTCCGGGACTAGCTCTGATGAG. Its protein product is CAWSSGTSSDE. The CDR3 reads in full as CAWSSGTSSDEQFF.

Note on this clone: The DNA ends 3 residues before the CDR3 does, and the rest of the CDR3 is filled in from the germline J gene. The chain links TRBV2 to TRBJ1-2; 9 bases line up with TRBD1. Looked up from germline, CDR1 is SNHLY and CDR2 is FYNNEI. There are 12 residues in the CDR3. The part of the CDR3 DNA that was read is TGTGCCAGCAGAACAGGGGGCTACGAC. Amino acids: CASRTGGYD. The full CDR3 protein is CASRTGGYDYTF.

This clone occurred many times. The read ends 3 residues early relative to the CDR3; the germline J gene fills the gap. This rearrangement joins TRBV6-1 to TRBJ2-7, with 9 bases identical to TRBD1. V trimming: 2 bases; J trimming: 6 bases; junction bases outside the gene matches: 11. Germline V gene lookup returns CDR1 MNHNS and CDR2 SASEGT. This CDR3 has 16 residues. This chain's CDR3 is CASSETRTGAFSEQYF. CDR3 DNA (partial): TGTGCCAGCAGTGAAACGCGGACAGGGGCCTTCTCCGAG.

There are many counts of this clone. The CDR3 goes on 3 residues after the read ends, and that part is filled in from the germline J gene. The rearrangement uses TRBV10-3 and TRBJ2-7; 13 bases line up with TRBD2. This CDR3 region has 18 residues. J gave up 0 bases and V 2 bases, and 7 bases lay outside the gene matches. Germline lookup yields CDR1 ENHRY and CDR2 SYGVKD. The CDR3 loop reads CAISEPTRTSGSSYEQYF. CDR3 DNA (partial): TGTGCCATCAGTGAGCCCACCAGGACTAGCGGGAGCTCCTACGAG.

Concerning this clone: Read sequence stops 3 residues before the CDR3 end, and the germline J gene provides the missing end. This chain connects TRBV7-9 to TRBJ2-4; weak D call: TRBD1 (6 bases). There are 15 residues in the CDR3. Germline V gene sequence: CDR1 SEHNR, CDR2 FQNEAQ (reference sequence). CDR3 residues: CASSPGEPRSYGQYF. The sequenced part of the CDR3 DNA is TGTGCCAGCAGCCCAGGGGAGCCTAGATCCTATGGT.

A note on this clone: The CDR3 extends 3 residues past the end of the read, so its final part is completed from the germline J gene. The rearrangement joins TRBV18 to TRBJ1-6, with D tentatively TRBD1 (6 bases). CDR3 length: 17 amino acids. The ends were cut back, 3 bases at V and 8 bases at J, with 20 bases in the middle. Germline CDR1 and CDR2: KGHSH and LQKENI. Here the CDR3 reads CASSPFDVIRGHSPLHF. The sequenced CDR3 bases are TGTGCCAGCTCACCCTTCGACGTGATCAGGGGTCATTCACCC.

This clone was picked up a small number of times. The sequenced fragment ends 3 residues before the CDR3 boundary, so the rest is inferred from the germline J gene. The chain combines TRBV2 with TRBJ2-5; D is ambiguous. The CDR3 contains 16 residues. V shed 3 bases and J shed 4 bases, with 18 bases lying between them. Looked up from germline, CDR1 is SNHLY and CDR2 is FYNNEI. The CDR3 is CASSEFRVGDGETQYF. CDR3 DNA (partial): TGTGCCAGCAGTGAGTTCCGGGTCGGAGATGGAGAGACC.

In its sample, this clone was seen many times. The read comes to an end 3 residues before the CDR3 does, leaving the germline J gene to fill in the end. The chain employs TRBV5-1 and TRBJ2-6; no clear D gene. The length of the CDR3 is 15 residues. Trimming stripped 3 bases from V and 1 base from J, with 8 bases between. Germline V CDR1 and CDR2: SGHRS, YFSETQ. The CDR3 reads CASSWAPSGANVLTF. CDR3 DNA (partial): TGCGCCAGCAGCTGGGCCCCTTCTGGGGCCAACGTC.

This clone was recorded a few times. The CDR3 end falls 3 residues outside the read, so it is completed with the germline J gene. The rearrangement uses TRBV5-1 and TRBJ2-3; 9 bases align to TRBD1. CDR1 SGHRS and CDR2 YFSETQ come from the germline V gene. The CDR3 totals 15 residues. V was pared by 4 bases and J by 5 bases, with 8 bases of the junction left unmatched. The CDR3 DNA, read in part, is TGCGCCAGCAGCCCCGGGACAGGGCTAGGAGATACG. This sequence encodes CASSPGTGLGDT. The full-length CDR3 reads as CASSPGTGLGDTQYF.

At least ten counts were recorded for this clone. The DNA ends 3 residues before the CDR3 does, and the rest of the CDR3 is filled in from the germline J gene. The chain combines TRBV4-1 with TRBJ2-3, with 8 bases that match TRBD1. Germline values: CDR1 MGHRA, CDR2 YSYEKL. CDR3 length: 16 amino acids. V was clipped by 1 base and J by 1 base; unmatched bases: 4. The CDR3 reads CASSQAKGQGTDTQYF. The sequenced CDR3 bases are TGCGCCAGCAGCCAAGCTAAGGGACAGGGCACAGATACG.

This clone was detected a few times. Sequencing ends 3 residues short of the CDR3 end; the germline J gene provides the rest. The chain employs TRBV19 and TRBJ2-3, with TRBD1 as a possible D gene (5 bases). CDR3 length: 17 residues. Germline CDR1 LNHDA, CDR2 SQIVND (reference sequence). The germline V and J ends were trimmed by 1 base and 2 bases, with 16 bases remaining between them. The DNA read from the CDR3 is TGTGCCAGTAGTATAGGGGGTCAGGGCGCTTACACAGATACG. Translated, it gives CASSIGGQGAYTDT. In full, the CDR3 reads CASSIGGQGAYTDTQYF.

The table lists this clone with many counts. The read ends 3 residues before the CDR3 terminus; that terminus is restored from the germline J gene. The chain is built from TRBV2 and TRBJ2-5; 8 nucleotides match TRBD2. Germline CDR1 reads SNHLY; CDR2 reads FYNNEI. This CDR3 contains 16 residues. V gave up 2 bases and J gave up 4 bases; unmatched junction bases: 9. Partial CDR3 DNA: TGTGCCAGCAGTGAAAGGTCGGGAGGGGCCGGAGAGACC. It is translated as CASSERSGGAGET. The complete CDR3 protein is CASSERSGGAGETQYF.

Ten or more counts support this clone. The CDR3 extends 3 residues past the end of the read, so its final part is completed from the germline J gene. V usage is TRBV6-2 or TRBV6-3 and J usage is TRBJ2-7; TRBD2 matches at 7 bases. CDR1 and CDR2 from the germline V gene are MNHEY and SVGEGT. The CDR3 is made up of 15 amino acids. V gave up 1 base and J gave up 2 bases; unmatched junction bases: 5. CDR3 region: CASSYFLAETYEQYF. CDR3 DNA (partial): TGTGCCAGCAGTTACTTTCTAGCGGAAACCTACGAG.

This clone was seen a handful of times. Read sequence stops 3 residues before the CDR3 end, and the germline J gene provides the missing end. The V and J genes are TRBV7-9 and TRBJ1-2; D is uncertain. The germline V gene encodes CDR1 SEHNR and CDR2 FQNEAQ (reference sequence). This CDR3 contains 15 residues. The CDR3 is CASSLRTSSYNDYTF. Partial CDR3 DNA: TGTGCCAGCAGCTTAAGGACTAGCTCCTACAATGAC.

This clone was seen a handful of times. The part of the CDR3 DNA that was read is TGTGCCTGGACCCCAAGCGGGGGGGTCGACTATGGT. This gives the protein CAWTPSGGVDYG. The whole CDR3 protein is CAWTPSGGVDYGQYF. The chain links TRBV30 to TRBJ2-4, with 10 bases identical to TRBD2. Read coverage stops 3 residues before the CDR3 terminus; the germline J gene supplies the remainder. CDR3 length: 15 residues. Germline V lookup: CDR1 GTSNPN, CDR2 SVGIG (reference sequence).

This clone was seen repeatedly, ten times or more. The read stops 3 residues short of the end of the CDR3; the missing end is completed from the germline J gene. V gene TRBV6-2 or TRBV6-3 combines with J gene TRBJ2-7; 9 bases line up with TRBD1. The CDR3 covers 15 residues. Losses at the gene ends were 2 bases for V and 3 bases for J; bases not matched to a gene: 5. The germline gives CDR1 MNHEY, CDR2 SVGEGT. The CDR3 loop reads CASSYRRGQGYEQYF. The sequenced CDR3 bases are TGTGCCAGCAGTTACAGGAGGGGACAGGGCTACGAG.

The table lists this clone with a few counts. The CDR3 extends 3 residues past the end of the read, so its final part is completed from the germline J gene. V usage is TRBV11-2 and J usage is TRBJ1-5, with a possible D match to TRBD1 (5 bases). Trimming cost V 5 bases and J 5 bases, with 10 bases left between them. The CDR3 spans 13 residues. Germline V gives CDR1 SGHAT, CDR2 FQNNGV. This CDR3 is CASSPGVDQPQHF. The sequenced part of the CDR3 DNA is TGTGCCAGCAGCCCGGGGGTAGATCAGCCC.

A note on this clone: The CDR3 end is not reached by the read, which stops 3 residues before it; the germline J gene fills it in. The rearrangement joins TRBV7-9 to TRBJ1-2; D is uncertain. The CDR3 has 15 residues. Germline lookup yields CDR1 SEHNR and CDR2 FQNEAQ (reference sequence). The CDR3 DNA, read in part, is TGTGCCAGCAGCTTCAGTGGGCCGAGCTCCTACGAC. As protein: CASSFSGPSSYD. The entire CDR3 reads CASSFSGPSSYDYTF.

This clone has ten or more counts. The read terminates 3 residues before the CDR3 end, so the remaining end is supplied by the germline J gene. This chain links TRBV28 with TRBJ2-7; possible D gene TRBD2, 7 bases. Germline loops: CDR1 MDHEN, CDR2 SYDVKM. V was trimmed by 3 bases and J by 2 bases, leaving 17 bases between them. CDR3 length: 16 residues. The part of the CDR3 DNA that was read is TGTGCCAGCAGTTTCAAGAGGGGGGGTTCCCCCTACGAG. This sequence encodes CASSFKRGGSPYE. The CDR3 in full is CASSFKRGGSPYEQYF.

This clone was counted many times. Read coverage stops 3 residues before the CDR3 terminus; the germline J gene supplies the remainder. V and J are TRBV28 and TRBJ2-7, with 8 bases that match TRBD1. This CDR3 spans 14 amino acids. The germline CDR1 and CDR2 sequences are MDHEN and SYDVKM. With V trimmed by 6 bases and J by 6 bases, 10 bases remained unmatched. Partial CDR3 DNA: TGTGCCAGCAGCATTCTCAGGGGGCTTACCGAG. It translates to CASSILRGLTE. Given in full, the CDR3 is CASSILRGLTEQYF.

This clone has ten or more counts. The read finishes 3 residues shy of the CDR3 end, and the germline J gene is used to complete it. The rearrangement uses TRBV7-3 and TRBJ2-2; D is possibly TRBD1 (6 bases). The germline V gene encodes CDR1 SGHTA and CDR2 FQGTGA. V lost 5 bases and J lost 6, with 16 bases in between. CDR3 length: 15 residues. The sequenced part of the CDR3 DNA is TGTGCCAGCAGCCCAGGGGCTGACCAGCCCGGGGAG. Its translation: CASSPGADQPGE. The full CDR3 is CASSPGADQPGELFF. The entire variable domain, with the rest obtained from reference TRBV7-3 and TRBJ2-2, is as follows: GAGVSQTPSNKVTEKGKYVELRCDPISGHTALYWYRQSLGQGPEFLIYFQGTGAADDSGLPNDRFFAVRPEGSVSTLKIQRTERGDSAVYLCASSPGADQPGELFFGEGSRLTVL.